The rows below give T cell receptor beta chains drawn from one sample of a study of neurological immune-mediated disorders. MiXCR was run by TCRdb on the 5' RACE reads, yielding one entry per CDR3 protein. The profile shows some 46,000 distinct CDR3 sequences, 4.5% of them singletons. Sample: PBMCs. The origin of the receptors is a woman aged 55-70 years with multiple sclerosis. CDR3s include the opening cysteine and the closing phenylalanine or tryptophan. The D gene is left open where the match is weak. For some rows the clone size is stated as once, few or many, or as a class when expanded; others skip it.

11,many,TRBV11-2,-,TRBJ2-7,TGTGCCAGCAGTCTCTTCTACGAGCAGTACTTC,CASSLFYEQYF
15,many,TRBV5-4,-,TRBJ2-3,TGTGCCAGCAGCCTAGAACTCGGAAGCACAGATACGCAGTATTTT,CASSLELGSTDTQYF
16,many,TRBV7-2,TRBD2,TRBJ2-3,TGTGCCAGCAGCTTGATAGCGGGGTCTAGCACAGATACGCAGTATTTT,CASSLIAGSSTDTQYF
17,many,TRBV9,TRBD2,TRBJ2-1,TGTGCCAGCAGCGCCCGGACTAGCGGGGGGGCCAGTAATGAGCAGTTCTTC,CASSARTSGGASNEQFF
15,many,TRBV28,TRBD2,TRBJ2-7,TGTGCCAGCAGTCGGACTAGCGGGGGACTCTACGAGCAGTACTTC,CASSRTSGGLYEQYF
14,many,TRBV20-1,TRBD1,TRBJ1-5,TGCAGTGCAACCGGGACAGGGTTAGGCCAGCCCCAGCATTTT,CSATGTGLGQPQHF
15,many,TRBV20-1,-,TRBJ2-2,TGCAGTGCTACCCCGGGGGTGCCGAACACCGGGGAGCTGTTTTTT,CSATPGVPNTGELFF
15,many,TRBV6-5,TRBD2,TRBJ2-3,TGTGCCAGCAGTTCTAGCGGGAGTCCCACAGATACGCAGTATTTT,CASSSSGSPTDTQYF
15,many,TRBV7-2,-,TRBJ1-4,TGTGCCAGCAGCTCCCAGGCCTCGTTTGATGAAAAACTGTTTTTT,CASSSQASFDEKLFF
15,many,TRBV20-1,-,TRBJ2-1,TGCAGTGCTCCCCGACTCCTCGGCTCCTACAATGAGCAGTTCTTC,CSAPRLLGSYNEQFF
13,many,TRBV12-3/TRBV12-4,-,TRBJ1-1,TGTGCCAGCAGTCTAGCAGGGGTCGGTGAAGCTTTCTTT,CASSLAGVGEAFF
14,many,TRBV20-1,-,TRBJ2-4,TGCAGTGCTAGAGATGGGGTAGCCAAAAACATTCAGTACTTC,CSARDGVAKNIQYF
13,many,TRBV20-1,-,TRBJ1-1,TGCAGTGCTAGAACCACGATAAACACTGAAGCTTTCTTT,CSARTTINTEAFF
14,-,TRBV20-1,-,TRBJ2-5,TGCAGTGCTAGAGATCCCACGGGCCAAGAGACCCAGTACTTC,CSARDPTGQETQYF
13,many,TRBV7-7,-,TRBJ2-3,TGTGCCAGCAGCTTCTCGGGACAAGATACGCAGTATTTT,CASSFSGQDTQYF
15,many,TRBV7-6,TRBD1,TRBJ2-5,TGTGCCAGCAGCTTAGGAGGCAGGGGGCCCCTCGGCCAGTACTTC,CASSLGGRGPLGQYF
14,many,TRBV20-1,-,TRBJ2-7,TGCAGTGCTAGAGATCTGGCGGGTTCCTACGAGCAGTACTTC,CSARDLAGSYEQYF
13,many,TRBV7-3,TRBD1,TRBJ1-1,TGTGCCAGCAGCCCCCAGGGGGACACTGAAGCTTTCTTT,CASSPQGDTEAFF
14,many,TRBV20-1,TRBD2,TRBJ2-3,TGCAGTGCTCGATGGACTAGCGGCACAGATACGCAGTATTTT,CSARWTSGTDTQYF
11,many,TRBV12-3/TRBV12-4,-,TRBJ2-1,TGTGCCAGCTCCCCCGGAGGCGAGCAGTTCTTC,CASSPGGEQFF